Below are 17 T cell receptor beta chains sequenced from a single sample in a study of shared clonotypes between healthy human individuals. Assay used: immunoSEQ multiplex PCR; TCRdb lists only in-frame clones, some missing. There are approximately 2.5 million clones in the sample; 80% to 95% occur only once, and roughly 0.39% lies in the top ten. Sequencing was carried out using naive CD4+ T cells from PBMCs. Indicated subset: CD45RA+ positively selected. The receptors were gathered from a man aged 18 to 29 in good health. Some clones in this sample may be carry-over from other donors' samples.

The genes are TRBV7-9 and TRBJ1-1; D unresolved. V lost 7 bases, J lost 6 bases, and 12 bases lay in between. The CDR3 is 12 residues long. Germline V lookup: CDR1 SEHNR, CDR2 FQNEAQ (reference sequence). For the CDR3, the DNA is TGTGCCAGCACCAACTCCGGGCCTGAAGCTTTCTTT. Translated, it gives CASTNSGPEAFF.

This rearrangement joins TRBV10-1 to TRBJ2-1; 9 bases line up with TRBD2. Germline CDR1 WNHNN, CDR2 SYGVQD (reference sequence). Trimming cost V 4 bases and J 7 bases; bases outside gene matches: 2. The CDR3 runs to 13 residues. This chain's CDR3 is CASSGGRVNEQFF. DNA for the CDR3: TGCGCCAGCAGTGGCGGGAGGGTAAATGAGCAGTTCTTC.

The V gene is TRBV10-3, the J gene TRBJ2-5; possible D gene TRBD2, 5 bases. The CDR3 has 16 amino acids. V was pared by 0 bases and J by 2 bases, with 13 bases between. Germline-derived CDR1 and CDR2 are ENHRY and SYGVKD. Here the CDR3 reads CAISESATGRQETQYF. DNA of the CDR3: TGTGCCATCAGTGAGTCGGCGACGGGGAGACAAGAGACCCAGTACTTC.

The V and J genes are TRBV11-2 and TRBJ2-5; the match to TRBD2 covers 9 bases. Germline V gene data show CDR1 as SGHAT and CDR2 as FQNNGV. V shed 4 bases, J shed 4 bases, and the junction held 4 bases outside the gene matches. This CDR3 has 14 amino acids. CDR3: CASSWGGRVETQYF. CDR3 DNA: TGTGCCAGCAGCTGGGGCGGGAGGGTAGAGACCCAGTACTTC. Combining the CDR3 with reference TRBV11-2 and TRBJ2-5 gives the whole variable domain EAGVAQSPRYKIIEKRQSVAFWCNPISGHATLYWYQQILGQGPKLLIQFQNNGVVDDSQLPKDRFSAERLKGVDSTLKIQPAKLEDSAVYLCASSWGGRVETQYFGPGTRLLVL.

This clone appeared a single time. The rearrangement uses TRBV27 and TRBJ2-6; D is unresolved. The CDR3 totals 14 residues. The V gene's germline CDR1 is MNHEY and CDR2 SMNVEV (reference sequence). V was cut by 3 bases and J by 5 bases, with 8 bases left in between. The CDR3 region has the DNA TGTGCCAGCAGTTTCCGCCCCCGGGCCAACGTCCTGACTTTC. Protein product: CASSFRPRANVLTF.

V usage is TRBV6-5 and J usage is TRBJ2-3; 9 nucleotides align to TRBD1. In germline, CDR1 is MNHEY, CDR2 SVGAGI. J was trimmed by 6 bases and V by 6 bases; bases with no gene match: 4. The CDR3 has 13 residues. CDR3 nucleotide sequence: TGTGCCAGCAGAGACAGGGGGGCGGATACGCAGTATTTT. It yields the protein CASRDRGADTQYF.

V usage is TRBV28 and J usage is TRBJ2-6; weak D call: TRBD1 (6 bases). V was cut by 3 bases and J by 0 bases, with 15 bases left in between. Germline V gene lookup returns CDR1 MDHEN and CDR2 SYDVKM. This CDR3 comprises 18 residues. CDR3 DNA sequence: TGTGCCAGCAGTTTGGGGGCAGTGAACTACTCTGGGGCCAACGTCCTGACTTTC. Translation: CASSLGAVNYSGANVLTF.

The chain recombines TRBV30 with TRBJ2-3; possibly TRBD1 for D (6 bases). The CDR3 extends over 14 amino acids. The germline gives CDR1 GTSNPN, CDR2 SVGIG (reference sequence). In DNA form, the CDR3 reads TGTGCTCTAACGAGGGGGTTAAGCACAGATACGCAGTATTTT. Protein product: CALTRGLSTDTQYF.

This rearrangement joins TRBV5-1 to TRBJ2-7, with TRBD2 matching over 7 bases. Per the germline V gene, CDR1 is SGHRS and CDR2 is YFSETQ. CDR3 size: 15 residues. J lost 3 bases, V lost 0 bases, and 6 bases had no gene match. CDR3 sequence reads: CASSLARGSYYEQYF. The CDR3 DNA is TGCGCCAGCAGCTTGGCGCGGGGGAGTTACTACGAGCAGTACTTC.

The gene calls are TRBV30 and TRBJ1-2; maybe TRBD1 (6 bases). In germline, CDR1 is GTSNPN, CDR2 SVGIG (reference sequence). Trimming left V 0 bases short and J 4 bases short, with 9 bases between. This CDR3 spans 13 amino acids. In nucleotides, the CDR3 is TGTGCCTGGAGTGTAGAGGGGGTCTATGGCTACACCTTC. Its translation: CAWSVEGVYGYTF.

This chain uses TRBV29-1 with TRBJ1-3; D possibly corresponds to TRBD1 (5 bases). CDR3 length: 17 residues. Germline CDR1 is SQVTM and CDR2 is ANQGSEA. The germline V and J ends were trimmed by 3 bases and 4 bases, with 22 bases remaining between them. The CDR3 DNA follows: TGCAGCGTTGATCTTCGGGGTGGGGGGAAGTGCGGAAACACCATATATTTT. This codes for CSVDLRGGGKCGNTIYF.

In DNA, the CDR3 is TGTGCCTGGAACTCAGGGTCTGGGAACACTGAAGCTTTCTTT. Protein: CAWNSGSGNTEAFF. The V and J genes are TRBV30 and TRBJ1-1; tentatively, D is TRBD1 (5 bases). There are 14 residues in the CDR3. Trimming took 4 bases from V and 1 from J, leaving 13 bases between them. The germline gives CDR1 GTSNPN, CDR2 SVGIG (reference sequence).

V usage is TRBV6-5 and J usage is TRBJ1-1, with D possibly TRBD1 on 5 matching bases. Germline V gives CDR1 MNHEY, CDR2 SVGAGI. The CDR3 sequence is 14 residues long. V was trimmed by 2 bases and J by 4 bases, leaving 11 bases between them. This CDR3 is CASSYVGAPTEAFF. As DNA, the CDR3 is TGTGCCAGCAGTTACGTCGGGGCCCCCACTGAAGCTTTCTTT.

The V gene is TRBV2, the J gene TRBJ2-1; TRBD2 aligns across 12 bases. V lost 6 bases to trimming and J lost 8 bases; unmatched junction nucleotides: 8. Germline CDR1 and CDR2: SNHLY and FYNNEI. This CDR3 comprises 15 residues. The CDR3, as DNA: TGTGCCAGCAGCCCTAGCGGGAGGGAAGTGGATGAGCAGTTCTTC. It yields the protein CASSPSGREVDEQFF.

This chain links TRBV4-3 with TRBJ1-4; no clear D. This CDR3 comprises 14 residues. Trimming pared 0 bases from V and 6 bases from J, leaving 8 bases between. CDR1 is LGHNA and CDR2 is YSLEER in the germline V gene. Written as DNA, the CDR3 is TGCGCCAGCAGCCAAGATTCAGTTCATGAAAAACTGTTTTTT. Protein product: CASSQDSVHEKLFF.

The chain combines TRBV5-4 with TRBJ2-1, with D possibly being TRBD1 or TRBD2 (5 bases each). This CDR3 has 13 residues. V was shortened by 1 base and J by 10 bases, with 12 bases between the two germline ends. Germline V CDR1 and CDR2: SGHNT, YYREEE (reference sequence). The CDR3 coding sequence is TGTGCCAGCAGCTTGCTAAGAGGGGACGAGCAGTTCTTC. Protein product: CASSLLRGDEQFF.

This sequence joins TRBV28 and TRBJ2-1; 10 bases agree with TRBD2. The germline V gene encodes CDR1 MDHEN and CDR2 SYDVKM. The length of the CDR3 is 18 residues. Germline trimming cut 5 bases from V and 4 bases from J; bases unmatched to any gene: 14. The CDR3 coding sequence is TGTGCCAGCAGTCCCCGGACAGGGAGGACTAGCGGATACAATGAGCAGTTCTTC. Translating gives CASSPRTGRTSGYNEQFF.